The clone carrying this TCR beta chain was detected ten times or more. Investigators prepared the TCR beta libraries by applying iRepertoire HTBI primers and Arm-PCR of CDR3 regions. A single record per CDR3 protein comes from TCRdb applying MiXCR to the multiplex PCR reads. The table records 350,000 to 450,000 distinct CDR3 sequences, approximately 16% of them present only once. This entry belongs to a study of regulatory T cells in long-lasting Graves disease. As for time point: newly diagnosed GD, antithyroid drugs for less than 3 months. Construction of the TCR library relied on RNA isolated from PBMCs. This CDR3 is 12 amino acids long. Germline CDR1 is SNHLY and CDR2 is FYNNEI. Trimming stripped 6 bases from V and 2 bases from J, with 8 bases between. Separately, the same data were catalogued under a study of T cells in Graves' hyperthyroidism and ophthalmopathy. As that report states: An initial round of RT-PCR targeting the TCR CDR3 relied on the HTBI primer set. Ophthalmopathy and stable hyperthyroidism were told apart by a 13 V-J model.

The sequence was obtained from a woman aged 40 to 50 with Graves disease. The J gene is TRBJ2-7, the V gene TRBV2; TRBD1 or TRBD2 may be the D gene (6 bases each). Specimen: peripheral blood mononuclear cells (PBMCs), collected at new diagnosis, from a patient treated with antithyroid drugs. Here the CDR3 DNA reads TGTGCCAGCAGGCGGGACACCTACGAGCAGTACTTC. Translated: CASRRDTYEQYF.